This T cell receptor (beta chain) was identified in a study of blood T cell repertoires in COVID-19 (dated by TCRdb to 2018 to 2021). With respect to the entire study: Samples from collaborators originated in the United States, Italy and Spain and spanned both the acute and convalescent phases of COVID-19. The material from the prospective study consisted of cDNA or gDNA derived from T cells, B-cell-depleted T cells, or PBMCs. Deeply sampled blood TCRbeta repertoires from subjects exposed to, actively infected with, or recovered from COVID-19 were included in the dataset. The repertoires were made available in a free public database intended to serve as a resource for research on the immune response to SARS-CoV-2. Samples were obtained from the ongoing ImmuneRACE study (first 160 participants) and from 1,000 to 1,500 subjects provided by 6 global collaborators. Sample metadata almost always included a de-identified subject ID, COVID-19 status, age in years and sex. Where available, HLA class I and class II types were taken from metadata supplied by the sample provider and were not determined by assay-based typing.

A remark on this clone: This receptor's antigen is unknown. No clone much larger than this one lies a single base away; base qualities are absent.

There are 13 amino acids in the CDR3, from cysteine to phenylalanine inclusive. Only the CDR3 DNA is retained, 39 bases long and in frame from the first base. Trimming takes 3 bases from V and 4 bases from J, and the germline ends sit 7 bases apart. A second Seattle source provided samples from volunteer blood donors who had recovered from COVID-19. The collaborating institutions used their own protocols to collect whole blood in K2EDTA tubes. For TCRbeta analysis, collaborators shipped samples as frozen whole blood, isolated PBMCs, or DNA extracted from either of those sample types. The paper's findings and limits, for the study overall: The quantity of clinical and demographic metadata differed by source and by participant and was supplied without curation.

TCRbeta CDR3 regions were amplified from genomic DNA by means of the immunoSEQ Assay, a bias-controlled multiplex PCR. Per the source publication's procedure: Within the assay, amplification of reference gene primers was used to estimate how many nucleated cells each sample contained. To quantify the absolute abundance of each unique TCRbeta CDR3 rearrangement, sequence reads were collapsed and filtered. For each sample, productive Simpson clonality was calculated by taking the square root of Simpson's diversity index across productive rearrangements. As stored in TCRdb, this immuneACCESS dataset retains in-frame rearrangements with V and J assigned. A fraction of the clones does not appear; measured against another copy, unresolved V genes explain less than half of the discrepancy, and the remainder lacks a known reason. V, J and clone size reflect that table, while D and trimming were determined from the DNA. This sample holds about 300,000 clones; about four fifths were observed only once. The top ten hold over 8.5% of the sample.

The sequence derives from a woman aged 50 to 60 who had recovered from COVID-19. The V gene is TRBV12-3 or TRBV12-4 and the J gene is TRBJ1-5, with no confident D gene call. The sample consisted of peripheral blood. The CDR3 loop reads CASSFRENQPQHF. The sequenced DNA: TGTGCCAGCAGTTTTCGAGAAAATCAGCCCCAGCATTTT.